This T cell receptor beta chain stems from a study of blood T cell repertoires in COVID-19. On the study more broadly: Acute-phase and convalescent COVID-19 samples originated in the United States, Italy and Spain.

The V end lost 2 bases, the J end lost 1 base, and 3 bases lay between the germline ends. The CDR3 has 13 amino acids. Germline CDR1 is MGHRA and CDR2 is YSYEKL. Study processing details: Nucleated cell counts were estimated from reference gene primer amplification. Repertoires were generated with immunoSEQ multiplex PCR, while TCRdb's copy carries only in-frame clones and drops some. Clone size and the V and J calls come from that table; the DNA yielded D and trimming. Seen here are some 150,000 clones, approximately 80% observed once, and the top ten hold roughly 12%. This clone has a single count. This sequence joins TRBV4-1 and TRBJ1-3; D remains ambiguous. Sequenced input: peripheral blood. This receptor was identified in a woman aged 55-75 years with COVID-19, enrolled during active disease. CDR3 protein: CASSQPSGNTIYF. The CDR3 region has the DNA TGCGCCAGCAGCCAACCTTCTGGAAACACCATATATTTT.